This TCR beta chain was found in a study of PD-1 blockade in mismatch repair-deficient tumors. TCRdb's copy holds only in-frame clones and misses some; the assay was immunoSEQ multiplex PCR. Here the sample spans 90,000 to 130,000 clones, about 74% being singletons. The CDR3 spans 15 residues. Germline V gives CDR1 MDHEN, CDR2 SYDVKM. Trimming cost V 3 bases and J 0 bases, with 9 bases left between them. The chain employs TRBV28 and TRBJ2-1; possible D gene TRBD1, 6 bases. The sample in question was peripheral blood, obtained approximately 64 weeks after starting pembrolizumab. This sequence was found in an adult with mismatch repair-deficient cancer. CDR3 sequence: CASSLEQGSYNEQFF. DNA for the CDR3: TGTGCCAGCAGTTTGGAACAGGGCTCCTACAATGAGCAGTTCTTC.